A selection of T cell receptor beta chains follows, all from one sample in a study of T cells after yellow fever vaccination. TCRdb passed the 5' RACE reads through MiXCR, listing each CDR3 protein once. The sample records more than 90,000 distinct CDR3 sequences, roughly 8.9% being singletons. The specimen was CD8+ T cells sorted from PBMCs, collected 45 days after the yellow fever booster vaccination. These receptors all come from a young man who received the YFV17D yellow fever vaccine. Each CDR3 is given with its conserved first and last residue. Each record gives: J gene, clone size, V gene, D gene, CDR3 protein, CDR3 DNA. The D gene is left open where the match is weak. Some rows mark clone size as missing; the rest say once, few, many or name a class of expanded clone.

TRBJ2-7 | many | TRBV7-9 | NA | CASSPRGGSYEQYF | TGTGCCAGCAGCCCGCGGGGAGGCTCCTACGAGCAGTACTTC
TRBJ2-1 | NA | TRBV12-3/TRBV12-4 | NA | CASSPSGSEQFF | TGTGCCAGCAGTCCTAGTGGGTCGGAGCAGTTCTTC
TRBJ2-1 | many | TRBV3-1 | NA | CASSQLPSRSYNEQFF | TGTGCCAGCAGCCAACTTCCTAGCCGCTCCTACAATGAGCAGTTCTTC
TRBJ2-3 | many | TRBV20-1 | NA | CSAIMGGTQYF | TGCAGTGCTATAATGGGGGGTACGCAGTATTTT
TRBJ2-1 | many | TRBV6-2/TRBV6-3 | NA | CAGASYNEQFF | TGTGCCGGGGCCTCCTACAATGAGCAGTTCTTC
TRBJ2-1 | few | TRBV3-1 | NA | CASSQDLAEAHNEQFF | TGTGCCAGCAGCCAAGACCTAGCCGAGGCTCACAATGAGCAGTTCTTC
TRBJ2-3 | many | TRBV29-1 | NA | CSVEVGPSYTQYF | TGCAGCGTTGAAGTAGGGCCCAGTTATACGCAGTATTTT
TRBJ2-5 | many | TRBV29-1 | NA | CSVESLGINKETQYF | TGCAGCGTTGAATCCCTCGGGATAAACAAAGAGACCCAGTACTTC
TRBJ2-3 | many | TRBV6-5 | NA | CASSYLDWGHTQYF | TGTGCCAGCAGTTACCTAGATTGGGGGCATACGCAGTATTTT
TRBJ2-7 | NA | TRBV6-5 | NA | CASSYGQGLTYEQYF | TGTGCCAGCAGTTACGGGCAGGGATTAACCTACGAGCAGTACTTC
TRBJ2-2 | many | TRBV12-5 | NA | CASVASISNTGELFF | TGTGCTAGTGTTGCTAGTATTTCGAACACCGGGGAGCTGTTTTTT
TRBJ2-3 | NA | TRBV3-1 | TRBD2 | CASIQAVTSGDGLTDTQYF | TGTGCCAGCATCCAAGCGGTCACTAGCGGAGACGGGTTGACAGATACGCAGTATTTT
TRBJ2-5 | many | TRBV7-8 | NA | CASSPDQELAETQYF | TGTGCCAGCAGCCCCGACCAGGAACTAGCAGAGACCCAGTACTTC
TRBJ2-1 | many | TRBV4-2 | NA | CASSQAGYPYNEQFF | TGTGCCAGCAGCCAAGCAGGGTATCCCTACAATGAGCAGTTCTTC
TRBJ2-7 | many | TRBV4-2 | NA | CASSQERREGYEQYF | TGTGCCAGCAGCCAAGAGCGTCGCGAGGGATACGAGCAGTACTTC
TRBJ2-7 | many | TRBV20-1 | NA | CSAILRGQYF | TGCAGTGCTATACTACGTGGGCAGTACTTC
TRBJ2-1 | many | TRBV29-1 | NA | CSVDPRDYNEQFF | TGCAGCGTTGACCCAAGAGACTACAATGAGCAGTTCTTC
TRBJ2-1 | many | TRBV27 | TRBD1 | CASSLGTGGREQFF | TGTGCCAGCAGTTTAGGGACAGGGGGCCGGGAGCAGTTCTTC
TRBJ2-1 | many | TRBV15 | NA | CATSEAPGYDEQFF | TGTGCCACCAGCGAAGCCCCCGGATACGATGAGCAGTTCTTC
TRBJ2-7 | many | TRBV27 | TRBD1 | CASSWTGGGEQYF | TGTGCCAGCAGTTGGACAGGGGGTGGCGAGCAGTACTTC
TRBJ2-5 | many | TRBV3-1 | NA | CASSHYPDSDETQYF | TGTGCCAGCAGCCATTACCCGGACAGCGACGAGACCCAGTACTTC
TRBJ1-1 | many | TRBV12-3/TRBV12-4 | NA | CASSLLYSEAFF | TGTGCCAGCAGTTTACTTTATAGCGAAGCTTTCTTT
TRBJ2-4 | many | TRBV20-1 | NA | CSARGSTFAKNIQYF | TGCAGTGCTAGAGGCTCAACTTTTGCCAAAAACATTCAGTACTTC
TRBJ2-1 | many | TRBV15 | NA | CATSPDVGGEQFF | TGTGCCACCAGCCCGGACGTGGGTGGTGAGCAGTTCTTC
TRBJ2-2 | few | TRBV6-1 | NA | CASHGRPGELFF | TGTGCCAGCCATGGTCGTCCGGGGGAGCTGTTTTTT
TRBJ2-1 | many | TRBV7-9 | NA | CASSFRGLTSPYNEQFF | TGTGCCAGCAGCTTCAGGGGACTGACTAGCCCCTACAATGAGCAGTTCTTC
TRBJ2-7 | few | TRBV7-9 | TRBD1 | CASSPPGQGGEQYF | TGTGCCAGCAGCCCCCCGGGACAGGGCGGCGAGCAGTACTTC
TRBJ2-1 | many | TRBV5-1 | TRBD2 | CASSFPTSGNSYNEQFF | TGCGCCAGCAGCTTTCCGACTAGCGGGAATTCCTACAATGAGCAGTTCTTC
TRBJ2-3 | many | TRBV4-1 | NA | CASSQAWGADTQYF | TGCGCCAGCAGCCAAGCCTGGGGGGCCGATACGCAGTATTTT
TRBJ2-7 | NA | TRBV13 | TRBD2 | CASSLGGSGTSGYEQYF | TGTGCCAGCAGCTTAGGAGGGTCCGGGACTAGCGGCTACGAGCAGTACTTC
TRBJ2-1 | many | TRBV12-3/TRBV12-4 | TRBD1 | CASSLAGQGLNEQFF | TGTGCCAGCAGTTTAGCGGGACAGGGTCTAAATGAGCAGTTCTTC
TRBJ2-2 | many | TRBV5-1 | NA | CASSLVEMGTGELFF | TGCGCCAGCAGCTTGGTCGAGATGGGAACCGGGGAGCTGTTTTTT
TRBJ2-5 | NA | TRBV3-1 | TRBD2 | CACCQVAGTSGRAFFVF | TGTGCCTGCTGCCAAGTGGCCGGGACTAGCGGGAGGGCCTTTTTTGTCTTC
TRBJ2-7 | NA | TRBV6-2/TRBV6-3 | TRBD2 | CASTNGTRSYYEQYF | TGTGCCAGCACAAATGGGACTAGGTCGTACTACGAGCAGTACTTC
TRBJ2-7 | few | TRBV29-1 | TRBD1 | CSVDAQGAGEQYF | TGCAGCGTTGATGCCCAGGGGGCGGGCGAGCAGTACTTC
TRBJ2-3 | many | TRBV9 | TRBD2 | CASSVPASGSTDTQYF | TGTGCCAGCAGCGTCCCGGCTAGCGGAAGCACAGATACGCAGTATTTT
TRBJ2-7 | many | TRBV20-1 | NA | CSAIIDGYSYEQYF | TGCAGTGCTATTATAGACGGGTACTCCTACGAGCAGTACTTC
TRBJ2-3 | few | TRBV12-3/TRBV12-4 | NA | CASSLAFTDTQYF | TGTGCCAGCAGTTTAGCTTTCACGGATACGCAGTATTTT
TRBJ2-1 | many | TRBV3-1 | NA | CASSQGAVYEQFF | TGTGCCAGCAGCCAGGGGGCCGTGTATGAGCAGTTCTTC
TRBJ2-3 | NA | TRBV5-5 | NA | CASSLIRGTTDTQYF | TGTGCCAGCAGCTTAATACGAGGGACCACAGATACGCAGTATTTT
TRBJ1-3 | many | TRBV20-1 | NA | CSASGEGNTIYF | TGCAGTGCTAGCGGGGAAGGAAACACCATATATTTT